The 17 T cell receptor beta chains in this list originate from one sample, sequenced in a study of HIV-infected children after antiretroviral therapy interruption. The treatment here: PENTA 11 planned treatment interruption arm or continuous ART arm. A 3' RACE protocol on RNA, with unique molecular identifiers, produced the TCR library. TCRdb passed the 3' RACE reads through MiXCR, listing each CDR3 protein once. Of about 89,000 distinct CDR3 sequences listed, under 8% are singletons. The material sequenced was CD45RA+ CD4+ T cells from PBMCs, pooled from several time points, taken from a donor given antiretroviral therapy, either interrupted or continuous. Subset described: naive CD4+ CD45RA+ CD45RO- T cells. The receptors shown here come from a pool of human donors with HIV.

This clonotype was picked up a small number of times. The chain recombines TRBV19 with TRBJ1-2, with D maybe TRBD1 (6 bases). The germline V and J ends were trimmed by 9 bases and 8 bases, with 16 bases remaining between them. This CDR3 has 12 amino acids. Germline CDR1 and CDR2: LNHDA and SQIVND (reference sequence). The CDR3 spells CASSAGGGGYTF. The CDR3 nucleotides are TGTGCCAGCAGCGCCGGCGGGGGCGGCTACACCTTC.

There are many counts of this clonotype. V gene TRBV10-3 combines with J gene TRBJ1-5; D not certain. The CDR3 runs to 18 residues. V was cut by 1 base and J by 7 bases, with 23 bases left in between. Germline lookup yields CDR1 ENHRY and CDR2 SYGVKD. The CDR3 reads CAISELPRTSGGWQPQHF. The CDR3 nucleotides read TGTGCCATCAGTGAGTTGCCCCGAACATCGGGAGGGTGGCAGCCCCAGCATTTT.

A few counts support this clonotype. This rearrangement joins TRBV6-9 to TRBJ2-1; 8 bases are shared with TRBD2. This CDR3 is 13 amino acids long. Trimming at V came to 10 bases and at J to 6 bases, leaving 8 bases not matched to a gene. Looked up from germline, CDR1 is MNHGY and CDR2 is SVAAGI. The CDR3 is CAILAGLLNEQFF. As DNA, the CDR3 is TGTGCCATTTTAGCGGGACTGCTCAATGAGCAGTTCTTC.

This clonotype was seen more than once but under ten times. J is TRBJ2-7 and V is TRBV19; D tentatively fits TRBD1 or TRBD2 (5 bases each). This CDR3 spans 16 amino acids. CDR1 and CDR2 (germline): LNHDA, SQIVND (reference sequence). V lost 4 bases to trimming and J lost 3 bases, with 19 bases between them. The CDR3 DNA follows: TGTGCCAGTAGTAGGACGGGGACGCCAGGGTTCTACGAGCAGTACTTC. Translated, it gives CASSRTGTPGFYEQYF.

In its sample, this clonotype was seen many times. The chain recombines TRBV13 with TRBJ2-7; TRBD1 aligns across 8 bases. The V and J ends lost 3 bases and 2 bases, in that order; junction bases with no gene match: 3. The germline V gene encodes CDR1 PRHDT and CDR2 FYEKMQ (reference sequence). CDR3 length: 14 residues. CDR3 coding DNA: TGTGCCAGCAGCTTGGACAGGGACCCCTACGAGCAGTACTTC. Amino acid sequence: CASSLDRDPYEQYF. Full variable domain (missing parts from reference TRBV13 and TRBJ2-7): AAGVIQSPRHLIKEKRETATLKCYPIPRHDTVYWYQQGPGQDPQFLISFYEKMQSDKGSIPDRFSAQQFSDYHSELNMSSLELGDSALYFCASSLDRDPYEQYFGPGTRLTVT.

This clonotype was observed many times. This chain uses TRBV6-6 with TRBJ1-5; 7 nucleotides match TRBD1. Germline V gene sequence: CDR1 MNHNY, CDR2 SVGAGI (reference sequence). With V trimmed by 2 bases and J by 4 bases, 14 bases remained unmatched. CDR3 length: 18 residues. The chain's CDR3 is CASSYRTPEGGLNQPQHF. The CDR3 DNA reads TGTGCCAGCAGTTACCGGACACCCGAAGGGGGCTTAAATCAGCCCCAGCATTTT.

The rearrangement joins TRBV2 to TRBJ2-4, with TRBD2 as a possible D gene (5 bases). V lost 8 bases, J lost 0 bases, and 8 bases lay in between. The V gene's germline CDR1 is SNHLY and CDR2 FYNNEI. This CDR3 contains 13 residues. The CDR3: CASAAGAKNIQYF. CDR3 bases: TGTGCCAGCGCGGCGGGAGCCAAAAACATTCAGTACTTC.

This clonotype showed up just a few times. The chain's CDR3 is CASSSTGGRNEQFF. The CDR3 nucleotides are TGCGCCAGCAGTTCGACAGGGGGCCGCAATGAGCAGTTCTTC. This chain joins TRBV23-1 and TRBJ2-1, with 10 bases fitting TRBD1. TRBV23-1 is marked as an open reading frame, function uncertain. Unmatched junction bases numbered 4, after V lost 5 bases and J lost 6 bases. This CDR3 has 14 amino acids.

CDR3 nucleotides: TGTGCCAGCAGCACGACTAGCGGGGGGGCCGTGGATACGCAGTATTTT. It translates to CASSTTSGGAVDTQYF. This chain links TRBV7-2 with TRBJ2-3, with 14 bases identical to TRBD2. CDR3 length equals 16 residues. Germline V gene lookup returns CDR1 SGHTA and CDR2 FQGNSA. The junction had 7 bases not matched to a gene; V was cut back by 5 bases and J by 6 bases.

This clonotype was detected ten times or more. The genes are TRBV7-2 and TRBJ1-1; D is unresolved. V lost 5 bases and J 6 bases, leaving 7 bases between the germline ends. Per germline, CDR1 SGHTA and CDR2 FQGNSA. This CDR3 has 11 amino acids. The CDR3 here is CASSPGSEAFF. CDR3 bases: TGTGCCAGCAGCCCCGGTTCTGAAGCTTTCTTT.

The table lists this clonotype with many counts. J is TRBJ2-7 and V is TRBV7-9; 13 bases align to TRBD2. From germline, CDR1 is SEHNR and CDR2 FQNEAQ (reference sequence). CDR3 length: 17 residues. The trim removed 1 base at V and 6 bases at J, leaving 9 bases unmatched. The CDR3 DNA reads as TGTGCCAGCAGCTTAGAACTAGCGGGAGGGCCTAGTATCGAGCAGTACTTC. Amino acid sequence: CASSLELAGGPSIEQYF.

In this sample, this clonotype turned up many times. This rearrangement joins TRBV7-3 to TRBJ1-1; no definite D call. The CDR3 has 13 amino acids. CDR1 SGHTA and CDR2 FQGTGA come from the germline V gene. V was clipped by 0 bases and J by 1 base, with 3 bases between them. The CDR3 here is CASSLTQNTEAFF. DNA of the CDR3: TGTGCCAGCAGCTTAACGCAGAACACTGAAGCTTTCTTT.

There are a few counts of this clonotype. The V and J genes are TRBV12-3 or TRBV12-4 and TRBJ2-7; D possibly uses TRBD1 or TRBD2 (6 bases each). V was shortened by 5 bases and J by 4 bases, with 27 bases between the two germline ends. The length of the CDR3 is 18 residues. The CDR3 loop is CASSHHQISRGPGYEQYF. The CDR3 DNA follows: TGTGCCAGCAGTCATCACCAAATCAGTCGGGGGCCTGGTTACGAGCAGTACTTC.

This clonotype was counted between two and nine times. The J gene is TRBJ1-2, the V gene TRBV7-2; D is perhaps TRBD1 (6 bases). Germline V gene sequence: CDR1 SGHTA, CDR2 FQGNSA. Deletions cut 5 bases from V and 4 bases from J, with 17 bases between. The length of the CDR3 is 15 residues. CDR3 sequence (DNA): TGTGCCAGCAGCCGAAACGGGGGGGCCTCCTATGGCTACACCTTC. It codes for CASSRNGGASYGYTF. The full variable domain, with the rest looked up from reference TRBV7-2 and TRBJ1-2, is GAGVSQSPSNKVTEKGKDVELRCDPISGHTALYWYRQSLGQGLEFLIYFQGNSAPDKSGLPSDRFSAERTGGSVSTLTIQRTQQEDSAVYLCASSRNGGASYGYTFGSGTRLTVV.

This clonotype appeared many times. The CDR3 here is CSARVRGAAETQYF. CDR3 sequence (DNA): TGCAGTGCTAGAGTCCGGGGGGCGGCTGAGACCCAGTACTTC. The rearrangement links TRBV20-1 to TRBJ2-5, with D perhaps matching TRBD2 (7 bases). Germline V gene data show CDR1 as DFQATT and CDR2 as SNEGSKA (reference sequence). CDR3 length: 14 amino acids. Deletions cut 1 base from V and 5 bases from J, with 14 bases between.

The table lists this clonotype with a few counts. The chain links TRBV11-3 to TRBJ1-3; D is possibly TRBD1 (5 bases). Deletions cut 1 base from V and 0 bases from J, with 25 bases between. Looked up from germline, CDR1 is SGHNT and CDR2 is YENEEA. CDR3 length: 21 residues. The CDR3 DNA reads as TGTGCCAGCAGCTTAGTCAATTCCTGGCAGGGCGTCAGCGCCTCTGGAAACACCATATATTTT. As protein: CASSLVNSWQGVSASGNTIYF. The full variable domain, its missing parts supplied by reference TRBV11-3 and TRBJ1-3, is EAGVVQSPRYKIIEKKQPVAFWCNPISGHNTLYWYLQNLGQGPELLIRYENEEAVDDSQLPKDRFSAERLKGVDSTLKIQPAELGDSAVYLCASSLVNSWQGVSASGNTIYFGEGSWLTVV.

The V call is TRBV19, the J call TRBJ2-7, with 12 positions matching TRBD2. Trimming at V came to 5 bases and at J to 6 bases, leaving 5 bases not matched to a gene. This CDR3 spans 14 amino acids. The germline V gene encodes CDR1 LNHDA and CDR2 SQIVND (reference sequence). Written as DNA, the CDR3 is TGTGCCAGTAGTGCCGGACTAGCGGGGACCGAGCAGTACTTC. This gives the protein CASSAGLAGTEQYF.